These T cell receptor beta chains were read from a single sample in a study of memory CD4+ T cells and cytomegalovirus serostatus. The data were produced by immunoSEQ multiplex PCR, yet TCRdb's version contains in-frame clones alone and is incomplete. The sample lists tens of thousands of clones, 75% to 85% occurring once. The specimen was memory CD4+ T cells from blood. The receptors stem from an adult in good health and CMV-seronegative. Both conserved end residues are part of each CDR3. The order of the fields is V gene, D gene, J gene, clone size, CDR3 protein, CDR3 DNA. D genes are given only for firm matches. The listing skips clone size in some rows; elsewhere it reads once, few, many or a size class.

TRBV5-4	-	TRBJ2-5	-	CASSLVGGEETQYF	TGTGCCAGCAGCTTGGTTGGGGGAGAAGAGACCCAGTACTTC
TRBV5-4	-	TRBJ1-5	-	CASRKVGIQPQHF	TGTGCCAGCAGGAAAGTGGGCATTCAGCCCCAGCATTTT
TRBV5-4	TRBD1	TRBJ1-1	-	CASSRTGGVEAFF	TGTGCCAGCAGCCGGACAGGGGGCGTTGAAGCTTTCTTT
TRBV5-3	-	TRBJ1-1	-	CARSPPQGYRMNTEAFF	TGTGCCAGAAGCCCTCCGCAGGGTTATAGGATGAACACTGAAGCTTTCTTT
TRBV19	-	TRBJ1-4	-	CASNGAGRYEKLFF	TGTGCCAGTAATGGGGCAGGAAGGTATGAAAAACTGTTTTTT
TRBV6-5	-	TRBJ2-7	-	CASCPGGAGSYEQYF	TGTGCCAGCTGCCCAGGGGGGGCGGGTTCCTACGAGCAGTACTTC
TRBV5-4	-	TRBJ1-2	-	CASSLIRRDYGYTF	TGTGCCAGCAGCTTGATACGCAGGGACTATGGCTACACCTTC
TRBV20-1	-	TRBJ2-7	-	CSAQGGYEQYF	TGCAGTGCCCAGGGGGGCTACGAGCAGTACTTC
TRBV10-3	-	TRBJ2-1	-	CAISEDRARGNEQFF	TGTGCCATCAGTGAGGACAGGGCGCGGGGGAATGAGCAGTTCTTC
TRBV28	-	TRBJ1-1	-	CASSTRTVLNTEAFF	TGTGCCAGCAGCACCAGGACAGTCCTGAACACTGAAGCTTTCTTT
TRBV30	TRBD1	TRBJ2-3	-	CACPGTGPDTQYF	TGTGCCTGTCCCGGGACAGGGCCCGATACGCAGTATTTT
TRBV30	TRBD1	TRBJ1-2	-	CASEGAGLVYGYTF	TGTGCCTCTGAGGGGGCAGGACTCGTCTATGGCTACACCTTC
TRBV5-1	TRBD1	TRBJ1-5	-	CASSLDGQGSGSNQPQHF	TGCGCCAGCAGCTTAGACGGACAGGGCTCGGGAAGCAATCAGCCCCAGCATTTT
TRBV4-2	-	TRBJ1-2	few	CASSPGVWGYTF	TGTGCCAGCAGCCCAGGGGTCTGGGGCTACACCTTC
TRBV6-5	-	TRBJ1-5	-	CASRPDRNQPQHF	TGTGCCAGCAGGCCAGACAGAAATCAGCCCCAGCATTTT
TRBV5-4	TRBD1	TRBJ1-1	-	CASSRARDRGGGNTEAFF	TGTGCCAGCAGCCGTGCTCGGGACAGGGGTGGGGGGAACACTGAAGCTTTCTTT
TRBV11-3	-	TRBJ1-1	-	CASSLEHGARTEAFF	TGTGCCAGCAGCTTAGAGCACGGCGCGAGGACTGAAGCTTTCTTT
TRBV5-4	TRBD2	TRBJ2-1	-	CASSPALAAYNEQFF	TGTGCCAGCAGCCCGGCGCTAGCGGCCTACAATGAGCAGTTCTTC
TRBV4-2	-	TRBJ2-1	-	CASSPLRQNYNEQFF	TGTGCCAGCAGCCCCTTACGGCAAAATTACAATGAGCAGTTCTTC
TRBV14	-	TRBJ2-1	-	CASSQARDSNNEQFF	TGTGCCAGCAGCCAAGCCAGGGACTCCAACAATGAGCAGTTCTTC
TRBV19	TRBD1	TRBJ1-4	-	CASSTGGRTEKLFF	TGTGCCAGTAGTACAGGGGGTAGGACTGAAAAACTGTTTTTT
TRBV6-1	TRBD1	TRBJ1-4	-	CASTNDRAEKLFF	TGTGCCAGCACTAACGACAGGGCCGAAAAACTGTTTTTT
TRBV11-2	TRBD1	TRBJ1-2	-	CASSRGQPGDGYTF	TGTGCCAGCAGTCGGGGACAGCCGGGGGATGGCTACACCTTC
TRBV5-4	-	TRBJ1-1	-	CATTVGTEAFF	TGTGCCACGACTGTTGGCACTGAAGCTTTCTTT
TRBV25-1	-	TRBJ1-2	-	CASSLWGGADGYTF	TGTGCCAGCAGTCTTTGGGGAGGCGCCGATGGCTACACCTTC
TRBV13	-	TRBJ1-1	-	CASRDRQVSSGEAFF	TGTGCCAGCAGGGACCGACAGGTTTCCTCGGGTGAAGCTTTCTTT
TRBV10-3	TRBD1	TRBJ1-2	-	CAISGTGGRNYGYTF	TGTGCCATCAGCGGGACAGGGGGCCGAAACTATGGCTACACCTTC
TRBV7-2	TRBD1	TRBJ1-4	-	CASSLGGGTGGEKLFF	TGTGCCAGCAGCTTAGGGGGTGGGACAGGGGGTGAAAAACTGTTTTTT
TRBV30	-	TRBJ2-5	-	CATFLGGETQYF	TGTGCCACTTTCCTGGGAGGAGAGACCCAGTACTTC
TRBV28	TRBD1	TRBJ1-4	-	CASSLTGGREKLFF	TGTGCCAGCAGTCTGACAGGGGGAAGGGAAAAACTGTTTTTT
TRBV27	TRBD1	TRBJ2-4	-	CASSPRDRKNIQYF	TGTGCCAGCAGTCCCCGGGACAGAAAAAACATTCAGTACTTC